A selection of T cell receptor beta chains follows, all from one sample in a study of tumor-infiltrating lymphocytes in primary liver carcinoma. One entry per CDR3 protein results from TCRdb running MiXCR on the multiplex PCR reads. This table has 150,000 to 200,000 distinct CDR3 sequences, approximately 64% appearing once. Sequencing was performed on peripheral blood. All receptors derive from a woman in her sixties or seventies with primary liver carcinoma and hepatitis B virus infection. Both conserved end residues are part of each CDR3.

TRBV29-1	TRBJ1-1	CSVDREGPTVMNTEAFF
TRBV30	TRBJ2-7	CAWSVMYEQYF
TRBV29-1	TRBJ2-1	CSVEPGLSYNEQFF
TRBV11-3	TRBJ2-7	CASSTGTSGRRGSNEQYF
TRBV11-2	TRBJ2-7	CASSRGTGSYKQYF
TRBV5-1	TRBJ1-1	CASSLLGLTQGTEAFF
TRBV6-1	TRBJ2-1	CASSGLSGHSYNEQFF
TRBV6-1	TRBJ1-4	CASNLDRGVEKLFF
TRBV11-2	TRBJ2-3	CARSLDPRSTDTQYF
TRBV6-2/TRBV6-3	TRBJ2-7	CASSLTTSGNSYKQYF
TRBV11-2	TRBJ1-2	CASSLEGTSYESYIF
TRBV11-2	TRBJ2-7	CASSLTRFYEQYF
TRBV11-2	TRBJ2-7	CACNTSGGGYEQYF
TRBV11-2	TRBJ2-7	CTSSLVLSGYFYEQYF
TRBV28	TRBJ2-1	CASSLWDWAYEQFF
TRBV6-2/TRBV6-3	TRBJ2-1	CASAAGFGGEQFF
TRBV11-2	TRBJ2-3	CAGSQQGSTTDTQYF
TRBV14	TRBJ2-7	CASSQWIGGYEQYF
TRBV6-1	TRBJ2-2	CASSGQGSGSGELSF
TRBV7-9	TRBJ1-4	CASSLPRMRDEKLFF
TRBV5-1	TRBJ2-1	CASSLVRGLEQFF
TRBV6-5	TRBJ2-1	CVSSYSPTTNEQFF
TRBV30	TRBJ1-6	CAWSVHGTDRPTRRITLHF
TRBV7-9	TRBJ2-2	CASSPGGLAFAGELFF
TRBV7-9	TRBJ2-7	CASNLADSSYEQYF
TRBV5-1	TRBJ1-4	CASSLQGGAVANEKLFF
TRBV6-1	TRBJ1-5	CTSSAGANQPQHF
TRBV11-2	TRBJ2-5	CASSLDIGDLEYF
TRBV6-1	TRBJ2-7	CDSSEPPRLPLLYDEQYF
TRBV11-2	TRBJ2-5	CASCPRAGETQYF
TRBV6-1	TRBJ2-1	CAGRVSLSGRFYNEQLF
TRBV11-1	TRBJ2-5	CASSLWRYQEIQYF
TRBV5-6	TRBJ2-6	CGSSLVGQGSIGANVLTF
TRBV6-6	TRBJ1-5	CASIRRRKQPQHF
TRBV6-2/TRBV6-3	TRBJ2-1	CASSRRTSGRPSYNEQFF
TRBV28	TRBJ2-3	CASSSPPGGGIDTQYF
TRBV5-4	TRBJ1-2	CASSSDIYGYTF
TRBV6-2/TRBV6-3	TRBJ1-5	CVSSLRNQPQHF
TRBV2	TRBJ2-1	CASSEDYTHEQFF
TRBV28	TRBJ2-1	CAINGGTLHNEQFF
TRBV12-3/TRBV12-4	TRBJ1-4	CASSLRQGLEEKLFF
TRBV7-8	TRBJ2-5	CASSSPLGASELWGTQYF
TRBV6-1	TRBJ2-5	CASRDLKETQYF
TRBV11-2	TRBJ1-4	CTGSLTRQASTNEKLFF
TRBV11-2	TRBJ2-7	CVSSLGHEQHF
TRBV7-9	TRBJ1-4	CASSSTGAFEKLFF
TRBV4-1	TRBJ1-5	CASSQARGSNQPQHF
TRBV18	TRBJ2-7	CASSLPTKPYEQYF
TRBV14	TRBJ2-7	CASSQNRAYEQYF
TRBV6-1	TRBJ1-2	CASSAGSYSNYGYTF
TRBV28	TRBJ2-3	CASSFLGSSLTDTQYF
TRBV28	TRBJ2-2	CASSLSPAGELSF
TRBV7-2	TRBJ2-7	CASSSPGQGTPYEQYF